This TCR beta chain is from a study of technical replicates of blood from a handful of donors. The repertoire was sequenced with immunoSEQ multiplex PCR; TCRdb's copy has only in-frame clones and lacks some. The top ten clones hold 0.34% of a sample with about 95,000 clones, around 95% of them seen once. Trimming cost V 0 bases and J 6 bases, with 13 bases left between them. This CDR3 has 15 amino acids. Per the germline V gene, CDR1 is LGHNA and CDR2 is YNFKEQ. This clone appeared a single time. The J gene is TRBJ2-3, the V gene TRBV4-2, with a tentative D call TRBD2 (5 bases). The sequence came from a human donor in good health. The sample taken for sequencing was T cells isolated from PBMCs. The CDR3 DNA sequence: TGTGCCAGCAGCCAAGAACCCGGGCGGGCGGATACGCAGTATTTT. Its protein product is CASSQEPGRADTQYF.